These 9 T cell receptor beta chains were sequenced from one sample in a study of radiotherapy plus CTLA-4 blockade in lung cancer. This table comes from immunoSEQ multiplex PCR, and its TCRdb copy is limited to in-frame clones, with some not included. The table records about 120,000 clones, 78% of them present only once. The specimen comprised peripheral blood, sampled from a patient treated with radiotherapy plus ipilimumab. Receptors originate from a human donor with non-small cell lung cancer who had a partial response to radiotherapy plus ipilimumab.

The chain links TRBV4-3 to TRBJ2-3; 7 nucleotides agree with TRBD1. Germline V CDR1 and CDR2: LGHNA, YSLEER. This CDR3 comprises 16 residues. The J segment lost 0 bases and the V segment lost 4 bases, leaving 7 bases of the junction unmatched. Here the CDR3 DNA reads TGCGCCAGCAGCCTCACTCAGGGGGATAGCACAGATACGCAGTATTTT. This codes for CASSLTQGDSTDTQYF.

This clone was recorded once. The chain is built from TRBV7-8 and TRBJ1-5; TRBD1 agrees at 8 bases. The germline V gene encodes CDR1 SGHVS and CDR2 FQNEAQ. This CDR3 contains 16 residues. With 1 base clipped from V and 7 bases from J, the junction kept 9 bases outside the gene matches. Here the CDR3 reads CASSLGGDRGHQPQHF. Here the CDR3 DNA reads TGTGCCAGCAGCTTAGGGGGCGACAGGGGTCACCAGCCCCAGCATTTT.

A few counts support this clone. J is TRBJ2-7 and V is TRBV12-2; the D call in the table, TRBD1, was not verified against the DNA. TRBV12-2 is shown as a pseudogene. This CDR3 region has 17 residues. DNA for the CDR3: TGTGCAAGTCGCCTTCGGACAGGCCTAACTTCTTCCTACGAGCAGTACTTC. Translated: CASRLRTGLTSSYEQYF.

In this sample, this clone turned up a few times. This chain joins TRBV6-4 and TRBJ2-1; D is unclear. The CDR3 contains 12 residues. CDR1 MRHNA and CDR2 SNTAGT come from the germline V gene. Trimming shortened V by 2 bases and J by 5 bases, and 4 bases separated the two germline ends. The CDR3 protein is CASSDGHNEQFF. The CDR3 region has the DNA TGTGCCAGCAGTGACGGGCACAATGAGCAGTTCTTC.

Concerning this clone: Within the sample, other DNA sequences also encode this same CDR3. V usage is TRBV18 and J usage is TRBJ1-1; 7 bases are a match to TRBD1. V gave up 2 bases and J gave up 1 base; unmatched junction bases: 4. The CDR3 is 15 amino acids. Germline CDR1 reads KGHSH; CDR2 reads LQKENI. CDR3 loop: CASSPSRQGNTEAFF. The CDR3 coding sequence is TGTGCCAGCTCACCATCGAGACAGGGGAACACTGAAGCTTTCTTT.

Only one count was recorded for this clone. The chain carries TRBV15 and TRBJ2-5, with 7 bases fitting TRBD1. Germline CDR1 is LNHNV and CDR2 is YYDKDF (reference sequence). J gave up 3 bases and V 6 bases, and 7 bases lay outside the gene matches. The CDR3 consists of 14 residues. The CDR3 bases are TGTGCCACCAGAAACAGGGGATCGGAAGAGACCCAGTACTTC. This encodes CATRNRGSEETQYF.

The chain links TRBV18 to TRBJ1-1; 9 bases line up with TRBD1. CDR3 length: 15 residues. V lost 4 bases to trimming and J lost 4 bases; unmatched junction nucleotides: 7. CDR1 is KGHSH and CDR2 is LQKENI in the germline V gene. This CDR3 reads CASSRPGTGTTEAFF. The CDR3 DNA reads TGTGCCAGCTCACGTCCCGGGACAGGGACCACTGAAGCTTTCTTT.

The chain is built from TRBV28 and TRBJ1-4, with D maybe TRBD1 (5 bases). The CDR3 consists of 14 residues. Germline CDR1 and CDR2: MDHEN and SYDVKM. V gave up 5 bases and J gave up 10 bases, with 17 bases separating them. The CDR3 here is CASSDQGLPGKLFF. For the CDR3, the DNA is TGTGCCAGCAGTGACCAGGGCCTTCCGGGAAAACTGTTTTTT. The entire variable domain, with the rest obtained from reference TRBV28 and TRBJ1-4, is as follows: DVKVTQSSRYLVKRTGEKVFLECVQDMDHENMFWYRQDPGLGLRLIYFSYDVKMKEKGDIPEGYSVSREKKERFSLILESASTNQTSMYLCASSDQGLPGKLFFGSGTQLSVL.

The chain couples TRBV19 to TRBJ1-2; D gene uncertain. This CDR3 comprises 11 residues. Germline V gene sequence: CDR1 LNHDA, CDR2 SQIVND (reference sequence). V gave up 5 bases and J gave up 1 base, with 2 bases separating them. CDR3 region: CASSYNYGYTF. The CDR3, as DNA: TGTGCCAGTAGTTATAACTATGGCTACACCTTC.